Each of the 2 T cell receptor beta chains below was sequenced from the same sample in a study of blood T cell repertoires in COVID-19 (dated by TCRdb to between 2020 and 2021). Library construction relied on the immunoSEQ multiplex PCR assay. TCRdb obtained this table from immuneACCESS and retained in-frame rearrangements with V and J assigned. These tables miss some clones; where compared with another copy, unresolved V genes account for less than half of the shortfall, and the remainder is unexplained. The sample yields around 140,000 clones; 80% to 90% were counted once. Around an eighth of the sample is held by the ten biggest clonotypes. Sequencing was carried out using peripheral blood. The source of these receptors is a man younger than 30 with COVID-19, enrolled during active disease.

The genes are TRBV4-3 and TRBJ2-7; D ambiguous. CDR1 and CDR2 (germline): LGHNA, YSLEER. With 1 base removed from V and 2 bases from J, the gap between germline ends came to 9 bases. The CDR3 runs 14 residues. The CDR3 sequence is CASSQGAGAYEQYF. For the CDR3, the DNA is TGCGCCAGCAGCCAAGGGGCCGGCGCCTACGAGCAGTACTTC.

CDR3 nucleotides: TGTGCCTGTAGGACAGGGCGATCAGATACGCAGTATTTT. Translated, it gives CACRTGRSDTQYF. The chain is built from TRBV5-4 and TRBJ2-3, with TRBD1 identical over 8 bases. This CDR3 is 13 amino acids long. Germline loops: CDR1 SGHNT, CDR2 YYREEE (reference sequence). The J segment lost 4 bases and the V segment lost 10 bases, leaving 8 bases of the junction unmatched.